Listed here are 31 T cell receptor beta chains from one sample, sequenced in a study of CD8+CD57+ T cells in acquired aplastic anemia. Sequenced patients had shown CD8+CD57+ cell expansion by flow cytometry. Profiling of TCR beta VDJ combinations and CDR3 sequences used genomic DNA as template. MiXCR, run by TCRdb on the reads, gives a single entry per CDR3 protein. The profile shows about 200,000 distinct CDR3 sequences, roughly 60% of them singletons. Specimen: sorted CD4+, CD8+, or CD8+CD57+ T cells (not recorded which) from PBMCs. Receptors were obtained from a human donor with aplastic anemia.

The CDR3 region is CASSRGGVTEAFF. CDR3 in DNA: TGCGCCAGCAGCCGTGGGGGGGTCACTGAAGCTTTCTTT. The chain is built from TRBV4-3 and TRBJ1-1; perhaps TRBD1 as D (5 bases). V was pared by 4 bases and J by 4 bases, with 10 bases between. CDR1 is LGHNA and CDR2 is YSLEER in the germline V gene. This CDR3 region has 13 residues.

As DNA, the CDR3 is TGCAGTGCTAGCCGATTGACAGCTTATCTCTATGGCTACACCTTC. Its protein product is CSASRLTAYLYGYTF. This sequence joins TRBV20-1 and TRBJ1-2, with a weak D call TRBD1 (5 bases). The CDR3 consists of 15 residues. V lost 3 bases, J lost 4 bases, and 18 bases lay in between. Germline V lookup: CDR1 DFQATT, CDR2 SNEGSKA (reference sequence).

As concerns this clonotype: As the CDR3 is not closed by the conserved phenylalanine or tryptophan, this likely results from a read error. The limits of the CDR3 on the DNA are not certain, so only TCRdb's listed CDR3 is given. The chain carries TRBV10-3 and TRBJ1-1; TRBD1 was called by the table and not checked on the DNA. The CDR3 numbers 16 amino acids, ends counted. CDR1 and CDR2 from the germline V gene are ENHRY and SYGVKD. CDR3 protein: CAISGMIGQGEDEALL.

This clonotype was counted once. J is TRBJ1-4 and V is TRBV19; D is possibly TRBD1 (6 bases). Germline CDR1 and CDR2: LNHDA and SQIVND (reference sequence). The CDR3 has 14 residues. Trimming left V 3 bases short and J 8 bases short, with 13 bases between. CDR3 bases: TGTGCCAGTAGTATTGGCAGGGGAGAGGAAAAACTGTTTTTT. This translates into CASSIGRGEEKLFF.

With regard to this clonotype: The junction and the germline gene differ at one end; a read error may be behind it. The chain couples TRBV7-4 to TRBJ1-2; tentatively, D is TRBD1 (5 bases). The CDR3 runs 18 residues. The germline gives CDR1 SGHVT, CDR2 SQSDAQ. In DNA, the CDR3 is TGCACCAGCAGCCAAGATGGATTTGGTTCAGGGATTTCTATCGGTTACACCTTC. Amino acids: CTSSQDGFGSGISIGYTF.

This clonotype was detected many times. V and J are TRBV25-1 and TRBJ1-2; maybe TRBD1 (5 bases). The ends were cut back, 2 bases at V and 3 bases at J, with 13 bases in the middle. The CDR3 is made up of 15 amino acids. Germline values: CDR1 MGHDK, CDR2 SYGVNS. CDR3 region: CASSEHPGRDYGYTF. CDR3 sequence (DNA): TGTGCCAGCAGTGAACATCCAGGGCGGGACTATGGCTACACCTTC.

This sequence joins TRBV29-1 and TRBJ1-1; D uncertain. CDR1 is SQVTM, CDR2 ANQGSEA, per germline. The germline V and J ends were trimmed by 1 base and 0 bases, with 6 bases remaining between them. The CDR3 length is 13 residues. The CDR3 region has the DNA TGCAGCGTTGAAGGCGGTCTGAACACTGAAGCTTTCTTT. It codes for CSVEGGLNTEAFF.

As to this clonotype: Compared with germline, one end of the junction differs, possibly owing to a read error. This chain links TRBV9 with TRBJ2-2; 7 nucleotides line up with TRBD1. The CDR3 covers 16 residues. Germline V lookup: CDR1 SGDLS, CDR2 YYNGEE. This CDR3 reads CASSPTQGGWTGKLFF. The CDR3, as DNA: TGTGCCAGCAGCCCGACCCAAGGGGGCTGGACCGGGAAGCTGTTTTTT.

This clonotype was counted a single time. Being one base from a much bigger clone, this may be a read error. This chain links TRBV29-1 with TRBJ1-4; no definite D call. Germline CDR1 and CDR2: SQVTM and ANQGSEA. The CDR3 runs to 11 residues. The V end was cut by 3 bases, the J end by 8 bases, with 7 bases between. CDR3: CSVELGEKLFF. The CDR3 nucleotides are TGCAGCGTTGAGTTAGGCGAAAAACTGTTTTTT.

The V call is TRBV4-3, the J call TRBJ2-5, with 11 positions matching TRBD1. Germline assignment: CDR1 LGHNA and CDR2 YSLEER. V trimming: 5 bases; J trimming: 4 bases; junction bases outside the gene matches: 9. The CDR3 extends over 16 amino acids. The CDR3 nucleotides read TGCGCCAGCAGCTCCACCCCGGGACAGGGGGGAGAGACCCAGTACTTC. Its protein product is CASSSTPGQGGETQYF.

The genes are TRBV5-1 and TRBJ2-5; 7 bases line up with TRBD2. With V trimmed by 2 bases and J by 2 bases, 9 bases remained unmatched. CDR3 length equals 16 residues. Germline V gene data show CDR1 as SGHRS and CDR2 as YFSETQ. The CDR3 DNA sequence: TGCGCCAGCAGCTTAGGAACTAGCGATATTCAAGAGACCCAGTACTTC. It encodes CASSLGTSDIQETQYF.

A single count supports this clonotype. The CDR3 reads CSARQGGSDSPLHF. Here the CDR3 DNA reads TGCAGTGCTCGACAGGGCGGCTCGGACTCACCCCTCCACTTT. The chain couples TRBV20-1 to TRBJ1-6; the match to TRBD1 covers 7 bases. V dropped 5 bases and J dropped 10; count of bases not matched to a gene: 11. The V gene's germline CDR1 is DFQATT and CDR2 SNEGSKA (reference sequence). The CDR3 loop spans 14 amino acids.

This sequence joins TRBV20-1 and TRBJ1-6; 9 bases agree with TRBD1. V lost 3 bases to trimming and J lost 8 bases; unmatched junction nucleotides: 8. This CDR3 contains 15 residues. Germline CDR1 DFQATT, CDR2 SNEGSKA (reference sequence). Here the CDR3 DNA reads TGCAGTGCTAGCCCACAGGGGGCGGGTTATTCACCCCTCCACTTT. Amino acid sequence: CSASPQGAGYSPLHF.

This clonotype was observed a single time. The chain recombines TRBV19 with TRBJ1-1, with D possibly being TRBD1 (6 bases). This CDR3 has 14 amino acids. The germline V gene has CDR1 LNHDA and CDR2 SQIVND (reference sequence). With 3 bases removed from V and 5 bases from J, the gap between germline ends came to 13 bases. CDR3 region: CASSIIGGGTEAFF. CDR3 bases: TGTGCCAGTAGTATCATTGGGGGCGGGACTGAAGCTTTCTTT. Full variable domain (rest looked up from reference TRBV19 and TRBJ1-1): DGGITQSPKYLFRKEGQNVTLSCEQNLNHDAMYWYRQDPGQGLRLIYYSQIVNDFQKGDIAEGYSVSREKKESFPLTVTSAQKNPTAFYLCASSIIGGGTEAFFGQGTRLTVV.

The genes are TRBV7-2 and TRBJ2-7; D ambiguous. CDR3 length equals 16 residues. Germline loops: CDR1 SGHTA, CDR2 FQGNSA. Trimming shortened V by 4 bases and J by 3 bases, and 19 bases separated the two germline ends. The CDR3 coding sequence is TGTGCCAGCAGCTCGTACCCCGCTAGGCGCCACTACGAGCAGTACTTC. It yields the protein CASSSYPARRHYEQYF. The entire variable domain, with the rest obtained from reference TRBV7-2 and TRBJ2-7, is as follows: GAGVSQSPSNKVTEKGKDVELRCDPISGHTALYWYRQSLGQGLEFLIYFQGNSAPDKSGLPSDRFSAERTGGSVSTLTIQRTQQEDSAVYLCASSSYPARRHYEQYFGPGTRLTVT.

This rearrangement joins TRBV24-1 to TRBJ2-1; 10 nucleotides align to TRBD2. Germline V lookup: CDR1 KGHDR, CDR2 SFDVKD. V was pared by 6 bases and J by 4 bases, with 5 bases of the junction left unmatched. CDR3 length: 15 residues. The CDR3 nucleotides read TGTGCCACCAGTCCAAGCGGGAGGGGATACAATGAGCAGTTCTTC. Residues: CATSPSGRGYNEQFF.

V gene TRBV5-4 combines with J gene TRBJ1-6, with D possibly being TRBD1 (5 bases). V was trimmed by 3 bases and J by 4 bases, leaving 14 bases between them. CDR1 is SGHNT and CDR2 is YYREEE in the germline V gene (reference sequence). This CDR3 comprises 16 residues. The CDR3, as DNA: TGTGCCAGCAGCTCGCGTGGGGCAGGGTATAATTCACCCCTCCACTTT. It translates to CASSSRGAGYNSPLHF.

The rearrangement links TRBV10-3 to TRBJ1-1; D is undetermined. Per germline, CDR1 ENHRY and CDR2 SYGVKD. The CDR3 is made up of 13 amino acids. The germline V and J ends were trimmed by 10 bases and 4 bases, with 16 bases remaining between them. CDR3: CASTLTIGTEAFF. CDR3 DNA: TGTGCCAGCACATTGACGATCGGCACTGAAGCTTTCTTT.

This clonotype has only a few counts. The chain employs TRBV20-1 and TRBJ2-5; D possibly corresponds to TRBD2 (5 bases). The CDR3 runs 14 residues. The germline V gene encodes CDR1 DFQATT and CDR2 SNEGSKA (reference sequence). Trimming pared 6 bases from V and 3 bases from J, leaving 17 bases between. CDR3 DNA sequence: TGCAGTGCCCCCGGTACAAGCGGAAAAGAGACCCAGTACTTC. Its protein product is CSAPGTSGKETQYF.

The CDR3 spells CASSLGTTPNTQYF. CDR3 DNA sequence: TGTGCCAGCAGCCTAGGGACAACCCCGAATACGCAGTATTTT. The chain is built from TRBV7-2 and TRBJ2-3, with D perhaps matching TRBD1 (6 bases). CDR3 size: 14 residues. The germline gives CDR1 SGHTA, CDR2 FQGNSA. Trimming left V 5 bases short and J 7 bases short, with 16 bases between.

The rearrangement joins TRBV10-3 to TRBJ2-1; TRBD1 is a possible D gene (6 bases). The V end lost 3 bases, the J end lost 2 bases, and 11 bases lay between the germline ends. CDR1 is ENHRY, CDR2 SYGVKD, per germline. CDR3 length equals 15 residues. The DNA for the CDR3 is TGTGCCATCAGTGATAGGGCAGGGGCCTACAATGAGCAGTTCTTC. It yields the protein CAISDRAGAYNEQFF.

The J gene is TRBJ2-7, the V gene TRBV9; 8 bases map to TRBD1. V shed 0 bases and J 0 bases; nucleotides not matched to a gene: 2. Germline V gene lookup returns CDR1 SGDLS and CDR2 YYNGEE. CDR3 length: 15 residues. For the CDR3, the DNA is TGTGCCAGCAGCGTAGGGCAGGGGGCCTCCTACGAGCAGTACTTC. Amino acids: CASSVGQGASYEQYF.

The genes are TRBV4-3 and TRBJ1-2; TRBD1 matches at 7 bases. Per germline, CDR1 LGHNA and CDR2 YSLEER. V shed 2 bases, J shed 7 bases, and the junction held 10 bases outside the gene matches. CDR3 size: 15 residues. The CDR3 sequence is CASSQRVDRSPGYTF. Written as DNA, the CDR3 is TGCGCCAGCAGCCAACGTGTGGACAGGTCACCTGGCTACACCTTC.

Concerning this clonotype itself: At one boundary the junction diverges from the germline segment, which might be a read error. The gene calls are TRBV19 and TRBJ1-4, with TRBD1 matching over 8 bases. In germline, CDR1 is LNHDA, CDR2 SQIVND (reference sequence). This CDR3 comprises 13 residues. The CDR3: CASKVTGDEKLFF. In DNA, the CDR3 is TGTGCTAGTAAGGTGACAGGGGATGAAAAACTGTTTTTT.

This chain uses TRBV15 with TRBJ1-5; D is uncertain. CDR1 and CDR2 (germline): LNHNV, YYDKDF (reference sequence). Trimming pared 0 bases from V and 1 base from J, leaving 7 bases between. The CDR3 has 15 amino acids. Here the CDR3 reads CATSRDPLSNQPQHF. CDR3 nucleotide sequence: TGTGCCACCAGCAGAGATCCCCTCAGCAATCAGCCCCAGCATTTT.

The CDR3 protein is CAISESGDAQETQYF. The DNA of the CDR3 is TGTGCCATCAGTGAGTCGGGGGACGCCCAAGAGACCCAGTACTTC. The chain is built from TRBV10-3 and TRBJ2-1, with D perhaps TRBD1 or TRBD2 (5 bases each). Matching the DNA end better, TRBJ2-5 makes the J call doubtful. Germline V gene lookup returns CDR1 ENHRY and CDR2 SYGVKD. The CDR3 spans 15 residues.

The rearrangement joins TRBV24-1 to TRBJ2-2; no firm D call. Germline values: CDR1 KGHDR, CDR2 SFDVKD. V was pared by 6 bases and J by 3 bases, with 4 bases between. The CDR3 spans 12 residues. CDR3 loop: CATSRYTGELFF. CDR3 DNA sequence: TGTGCCACCAGTAGATACACCGGGGAGCTGTTTTTT.

With respect to this clonotype: Given a much more abundant clone one base away, this may be a read error. The J gene is TRBJ1-5, the V gene TRBV10-1; 7 positions agree with TRBD1. CDR3 length: 15 amino acids. The germline gives CDR1 WNHNN, CDR2 SYGVQD (reference sequence). For the CDR3, the DNA is TGTGCCAGCGGTGAAGGAAGACAGGGAAGAGGGCCCCAGCATTTT. It specifies CASGEGRQGRGPQHF.

For the CDR3, the DNA is TGTGCCGGCGGGACAGGGGGCAATCAGCCCCAGCATTTT. This sequence encodes CAGGTGGNQPQHF. The chain is built from TRBV19 and TRBJ1-5; 10 nucleotides agree with TRBD1. V lost 11 bases to trimming and J lost 2 bases; unmatched junction nucleotides: 3. This CDR3 has 13 residues. Looked up from germline, CDR1 is LNHDA and CDR2 is SQIVND (reference sequence).

The V gene is TRBV15, the J gene TRBJ2-7; 8 bases align to TRBD2. The ends lost 3 bases at V and 0 bases at J; junction bases unmatched: 4. The CDR3 loop spans 15 amino acids. Looked up from germline, CDR1 is LNHNV and CDR2 is YYDKDF (reference sequence). CDR3 protein: CATSSRSGGSYEQYF. CDR3 coding DNA: TGTGCCACCAGCAGTCGAAGCGGGGGCTCCTACGAGCAGTACTTC. The complete variable domain, with remaining parts taken from reference TRBV15 and TRBJ2-7, reads DAMVIQNPRYQVTQFGKPVTLSCSQTLNHNVMYWYQQKSSQAPKLLFHYYDKDFNNEADTPDNFQSRRPNTSFCFLDIRSPGLGDTAMYLCATSSRSGGSYEQYFGPGTRLTVT.

This chain joins TRBV20-1 and TRBJ2-2, with a weak D call TRBD1 (6 bases). With 2 bases removed from V and 3 bases from J, the gap between germline ends came to 10 bases. The CDR3 is 14 amino acids. CDR1 is DFQATT, CDR2 SNEGSKA, per germline (reference sequence). CDR3 nucleotides: TGCAGTGCTAGACCGACAGGCTACACCGGGGAGCTGTTTTTT. It is translated as CSARPTGYTGELFF.